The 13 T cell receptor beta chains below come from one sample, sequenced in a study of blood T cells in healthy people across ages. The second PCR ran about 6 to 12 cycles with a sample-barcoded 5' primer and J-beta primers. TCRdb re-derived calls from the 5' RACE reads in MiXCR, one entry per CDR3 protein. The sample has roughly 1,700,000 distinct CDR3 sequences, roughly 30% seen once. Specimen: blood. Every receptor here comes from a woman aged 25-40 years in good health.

CDR3 DNA sequence: TGTGCCAGCAGTCCCACCGGACTAGCAAGAAGATATTTT. Translated, it gives CASSPTGLARRYF. This chain links TRBV6-5 with TRBJ2-3; 8 bases match TRBD2. The J segment lost 15 bases and the V segment lost 5 bases, leaving 13 bases of the junction unmatched. The CDR3 totals 13 residues. Germline V gene lookup returns CDR1 MNHEY and CDR2 SVGAGI.

CDR3 protein: CASSLGGGPEAFF. The CDR3 DNA reads TGCGCCAGCAGCCTAGGGGGGGGACCTGAAGCTTTCTTT. The rearrangement joins TRBV5-1 to TRBJ1-1; tentatively, D is TRBD1 (6 bases). Per the germline V gene, CDR1 is SGHRS and CDR2 is YFSETQ. The V gene lost 4 bases and the J gene lost 6 bases, with 13 bases spanning the gap. The CDR3 has 13 amino acids.

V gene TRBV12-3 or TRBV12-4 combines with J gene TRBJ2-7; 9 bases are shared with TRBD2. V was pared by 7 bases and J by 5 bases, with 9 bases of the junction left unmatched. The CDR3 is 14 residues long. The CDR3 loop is CASTEGGGANEQYF. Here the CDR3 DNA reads TGTGCCAGCACCGAGGGCGGGGGGGCAAACGAGCAGTACTTC.

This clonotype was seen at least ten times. Here the CDR3 DNA reads TGCGCCAGCAGCCAGCCCGGCCTCCTTGGCTACACCTTC. Translating gives CASSQPGLLGYTF. The chain joins TRBV4-1 to TRBJ1-2; unclear D gene. The CDR3 contains 13 residues. Per the germline V gene, CDR1 is MGHRA and CDR2 is YSYEKL. Between the trimmed V and J ends, which lost 3 bases and 7 bases, there was a span of 12 bases.

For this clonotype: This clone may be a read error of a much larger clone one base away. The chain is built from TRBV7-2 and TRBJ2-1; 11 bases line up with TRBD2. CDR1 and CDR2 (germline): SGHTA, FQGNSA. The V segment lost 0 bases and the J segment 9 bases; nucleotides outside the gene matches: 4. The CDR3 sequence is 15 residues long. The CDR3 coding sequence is TGTGCCAGCAGCTTAGCACTAGCGGGAGTAGGTGAGCAGTTCTTC. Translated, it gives CASSLALAGVGEQFF.

Here the CDR3 DNA reads TGTGCCAGCAGCCAAGCGGCCTACCGGTTCGGGGAGACCCAGTACTTC. Translated: CASSQAAYRFGETQYF. This chain uses TRBV3-1 with TRBJ2-5; D ambiguous. The CDR3 consists of 16 residues. Germline assignment: CDR1 LGHDT and CDR2 YNNKEL (reference sequence). The V end lost 1 base, the J end lost 5 bases, and 17 bases lay between the germline ends.

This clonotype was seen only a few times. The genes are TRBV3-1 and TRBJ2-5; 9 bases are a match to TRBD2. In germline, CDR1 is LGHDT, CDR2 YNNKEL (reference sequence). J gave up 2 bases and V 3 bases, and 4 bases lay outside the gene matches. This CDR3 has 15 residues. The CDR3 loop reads CASSHLAGRQETQYF. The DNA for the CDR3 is TGTGCCAGCAGCCATCTAGCGGGGAGACAAGAGACCCAGTACTTC.

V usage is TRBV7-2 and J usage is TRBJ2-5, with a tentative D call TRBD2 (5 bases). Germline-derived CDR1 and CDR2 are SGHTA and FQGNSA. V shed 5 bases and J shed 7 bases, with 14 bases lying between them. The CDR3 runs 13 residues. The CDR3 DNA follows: TGTGCCAGCAGCGTCGGGGAAGAGGTGACCCAGTACTTC. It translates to CASSVGEEVTQYF.

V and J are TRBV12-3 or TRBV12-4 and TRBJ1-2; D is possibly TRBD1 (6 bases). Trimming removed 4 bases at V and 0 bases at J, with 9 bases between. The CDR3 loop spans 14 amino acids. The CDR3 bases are TGTGCCAGCAGTTCTCAGGGGACTAACTATGGCTACACCTTC. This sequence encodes CASSSQGTNYGYTF.

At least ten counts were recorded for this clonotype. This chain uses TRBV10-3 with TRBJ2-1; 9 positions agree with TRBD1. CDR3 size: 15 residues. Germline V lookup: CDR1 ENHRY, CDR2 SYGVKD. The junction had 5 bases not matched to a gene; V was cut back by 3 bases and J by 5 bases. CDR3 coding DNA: TGTGCCATCAGTGATTCAAGGACAGGGGACAATGAGCAGTTCTTC. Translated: CAISDSRTGDNEQFF.

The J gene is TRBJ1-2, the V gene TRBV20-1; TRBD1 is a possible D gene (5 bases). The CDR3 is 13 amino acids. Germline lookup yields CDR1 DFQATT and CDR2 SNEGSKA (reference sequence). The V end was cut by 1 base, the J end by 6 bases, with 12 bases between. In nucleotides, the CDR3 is TGCAGTGCTAGAGTGGAGGGGATGGATGGCTACACCTTC. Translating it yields CSARVEGMDGYTF.

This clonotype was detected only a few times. The CDR3 nucleotides read TGTGCCAGCAGCTCTGAACGGGGGGAAGCTTTCTTT. It codes for CASSSERGEAFF. V is TRBV7-9 and J is TRBJ1-1; TRBD1 is a possible D gene (5 bases). The CDR3 is 12 amino acids. Trimming took 4 bases from V and 8 from J, leaving 11 bases between them. CDR1 SEHNR and CDR2 FQNEAQ come from the germline V gene (reference sequence).

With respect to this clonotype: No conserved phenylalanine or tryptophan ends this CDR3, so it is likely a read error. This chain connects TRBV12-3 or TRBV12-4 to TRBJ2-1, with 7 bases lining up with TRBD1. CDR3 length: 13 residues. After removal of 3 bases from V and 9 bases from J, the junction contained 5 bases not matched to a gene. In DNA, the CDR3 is TGTGCCAGCAGTTTCTTGTCAGGGGGTGAGCAGTTCTGC. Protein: CASSFLSGGEQFC.